These 27 T cell receptor beta chains were sequenced from one sample in a study of cytomegalovirus exposure and HLA in healthy donors. A multiplex PCR was run with 60 Vbeta primers and 13 Jbeta primers. The table came from immunoSEQ multiplex PCR; TCRdb's copy has only in-frame clones and leaves some out. The profile shows under 200,000 clones, 71% of them singletons. Source material: PBMCs. The receptor source for this set is a woman between 25 and 40 years old in good health and CMV-seronegative.

A single count supports this clone. This sequence joins TRBV29-1 and TRBJ2-1; 12 bases align to TRBD2. V shed 7 bases, J shed 0 bases, and the junction held 10 bases outside the gene matches. The CDR3 spans 17 residues. Per germline, CDR1 SQVTM and CDR2 ANQGSEA. Written as DNA, the CDR3 is TGCAGCGCTTCCGGGACTAGCGGGTCTCACTCCTACAATGAGCAGTTCTTC. Protein: CSASGTSGSHSYNEQFF.

This clone was detected only a few times. The chain links TRBV5-4 to TRBJ2-2, with TRBD1 matching 7 bases. Germline-derived CDR1 and CDR2 are SGHNT and YYREEE (reference sequence). The CDR3 is made up of 15 amino acids. Germline trimming cut 6 bases from V and 3 bases from J; bases unmatched to any gene: 8. CDR3 coding DNA: TGTGCCAGCACCGATAAGGGGGCCTACACCGGGGAGCTGTTTTTT. This translates into CASTDKGAYTGELFF.

The rearrangement links TRBV6-1 to TRBJ1-1; maybe TRBD1 (6 bases). This CDR3 is built from 14 residues. V dropped 3 bases and J dropped 4 bases, with 12 bases sitting between them. Germline V CDR1 and CDR2: MNHNS, SASEGT. The CDR3 DNA is TGTGCCAGCAGTGAGTCTGGGGGCGGCACTGAAGCTTTCTTT. This codes for CASSESGGGTEAFF.

This clone was picked up a small number of times. This chain connects TRBV5-5 to TRBJ2-1, with D possibly being TRBD1 (6 bases). The CDR3 consists of 15 residues. From germline, CDR1 is SGHKS and CDR2 YYEKEE (reference sequence). V lost 1 base and J 0 bases, leaving 8 bases between the germline ends. CDR3 protein: CASSLSGVSYNEQFF. CDR3 DNA: TGTGCCAGCAGCTTGTCAGGGGTCTCCTACAATGAGCAGTTCTTC.

A single count supports this clone. The chain has TRBV19 and TRBJ2-7, with D possibly being TRBD1 (5 bases). V was clipped by 0 bases and J by 3 bases, with 9 bases between them. The CDR3 is 14 amino acids. Germline loops: CDR1 LNHDA, CDR2 SQIVND (reference sequence). CDR3 sequence: CASSIEGQGYEQYF. The CDR3 DNA sequence: TGTGCCAGTAGTATAGAAGGTCAGGGCTACGAGCAGTACTTC.

This rearrangement joins TRBV28 to TRBJ1-5; no clear D. Trimming left V 6 bases short and J 1 base short, with 16 bases between. The CDR3 covers 16 residues. Germline assignment: CDR1 MDHEN and CDR2 SYDVKM. CDR3 in DNA: TGTGCCAGCAGACTCATAGGCGGCTGGAGCAATCAGCCCCAGCATTTT. The encoded protein is CASRLIGGWSNQPQHF.

The V call is TRBV7-6, the J call TRBJ1-1; 7 bases align to TRBD1. With 5 bases clipped from V and 1 base from J, the junction kept 4 bases outside the gene matches. CDR1 and CDR2 from the germline V gene are SGHVS and FNYEAQ. This CDR3 region has 14 residues. DNA for the CDR3: TGTGCCAGCAGCAAGGGACAGTCGAACACTGAAGCTTTCTTT. It yields the protein CASSKGQSNTEAFF.

This clone was seen just once. This sequence joins TRBV5-1 and TRBJ1-1, with a weak D call TRBD1 (5 bases). The CDR3 length is 16 residues. The V end lost 0 bases, the J end lost 5 bases, and 17 bases lay between the germline ends. Looked up from germline, CDR1 is SGHRS and CDR2 is YFSETQ. The CDR3 here is CASSLDSSGPGTEAFF. In DNA form, the CDR3 reads TGCGCCAGCAGCTTGGATAGTTCAGGGCCTGGGACTGAAGCTTTCTTT. The complete variable domain, with remaining parts taken from reference TRBV5-1 and TRBJ1-1, reads KAGVTQTPRYLIKTRGQQVTLSCSPISGHRSVSWYQQTPGQGLQFLFEYFSETQRNKGNFPGRFSGRQFSNSRSEMNVSTLELGDSALYLCASSLDSSGPGTEAFFGQGTRLTVV.

V is TRBV7-6 and J is TRBJ1-3; no definite D call. CDR1 is SGHVS and CDR2 is FNYEAQ in the germline V gene. CDR3 length: 14 amino acids. The ends were cut back, 5 bases at V and 2 bases at J, with 10 bases in the middle. The CDR3 DNA reads as TGTGCCAGCAGCCCCGGTAGAGCTGGAAACACCATATATTTT. This encodes CASSPGRAGNTIYF.

The CDR3 here is CASSKVGGRDSSDTQYF. Here the CDR3 DNA reads TGTGCCAGCAGCAAAGTCGGCGGTAGGGACAGTTCAGATACGCAGTATTTT. The V call is TRBV21-1, the J call TRBJ2-3; TRBD1, the table's D call, lacks a check against the DNA. TRBV21-1 is given as a pseudogene. This CDR3 region has 17 residues.

This clone turned up a few times. The J gene is TRBJ2-7, the V gene TRBV7-3, with D unresolved. The germline V and J ends were trimmed by 5 bases and 5 bases, with 13 bases remaining between them. CDR1 and CDR2 (germline): SGHTA, FQGTGA. The CDR3 totals 13 residues. This chain's CDR3 is CASSESTLHEQYF. CDR3 coding DNA: TGTGCCAGCAGCGAATCTACGTTGCACGAGCAGTACTTC.

The chain joins TRBV4-2 to TRBJ2-5, with a weak D call TRBD1 (6 bases). In germline, CDR1 is LGHNA, CDR2 YNFKEQ. The V end was cut by 4 bases, the J end by 1 base, with 16 bases between. The CDR3 is made up of 16 amino acids. CDR3 protein: CASSPGGQGSQETQYF. CDR3 nucleotide sequence: TGTGCCAGCAGCCCCGGAGGTCAGGGGAGCCAAGAGACCCAGTACTTC.

The V call is TRBV6-5, the J call TRBJ2-7; tentative D call: TRBD2 (6 bases). Trimming removed 6 bases at V and 2 bases at J, with 11 bases between. Germline V gene data show CDR1 as MNHEY and CDR2 as SVGAGI. CDR3 length: 13 residues. CDR3 protein: CASSRGNTYEQYF. CDR3 DNA: TGTGCCAGCAGCCGGGGGAATACCTACGAGCAGTACTTC.

The genes are TRBV30 and TRBJ2-7; 7 bases fit TRBD1. V trimming: 8 bases; J trimming: 10 bases; junction bases outside the gene matches: 14. The CDR3 contains 12 residues. Germline V gene sequence: CDR1 GTSNPN, CDR2 SVGIG (reference sequence). CDR3 in amino acids: CARQGQGVIQYF. The DNA for the CDR3 is TGTGCCCGCCAGGGGCAGGGGGTAATACAGTACTTC. Together with reference TRBV30 and TRBJ2-7, the CDR3 gives the full variable domain: SQTIHQWPATLVQPVGSPLSLECTVEGTSNPNLYWYRQAAGRGLQLLFYSVGIGQISSEVPQNLSASRPQDRQFILSSKKLLLSDSGFYLCARQGQGVIQYFGPGTRLTVT.

This clone appeared a single time. The V and J genes are TRBV15 and TRBJ2-1; the match to TRBD2 covers 11 bases. Trimming cost V 5 bases and J 0 bases; bases outside gene matches: 3. This CDR3 has 16 residues. Germline V gives CDR1 LNHNV, CDR2 YYDKDF (reference sequence). The CDR3 here is CATSGGTSGSYNEQFF. Written as DNA, the CDR3 is TGTGCCACCAGCGGGGGGACTAGCGGCTCCTACAATGAGCAGTTCTTC.

This chain joins TRBV4-3 and TRBJ2-5, with 11 bases fitting TRBD1. The V and J ends lost 3 bases and 5 bases, in that order; junction bases with no gene match: 5. Per germline, CDR1 LGHNA and CDR2 YSLEER. The CDR3 sequence is 15 residues long. CDR3 bases: TGCGCCAGCAGCCAGGAGGGACAGGGGGATGAGACCCAGTACTTC. Amino acid sequence: CASSQEGQGDETQYF.

This chain uses TRBV18 with TRBJ1-2; 7 bases match TRBD1. The J segment lost 4 bases and the V segment lost 2 bases, leaving 10 bases of the junction unmatched. The CDR3 spans 16 residues. Germline assignment: CDR1 KGHSH and CDR2 LQKENI. CDR3 nucleotide sequence: TGTGCCAGCTCACCAGAGAGACAGGGCAGGGGCTATGGCTACACCTTC. Translating it yields CASSPERQGRGYGYTF.

The chain has TRBV4-3 and TRBJ2-7; the D gene is possibly TRBD2 (6 bases). The germline V gene encodes CDR1 LGHNA and CDR2 YSLEER. This CDR3 contains 16 residues. Between the trimmed V and J ends, which lost 0 bases and 3 bases, there was a span of 15 bases. CDR3 residues: CASSQDLGTLVYEQYF. The CDR3 DNA reads TGCGCCAGCAGCCAAGACCTCGGGACTCTTGTCTACGAGCAGTACTTC.

The rearrangement joins TRBV28 to TRBJ2-7; D gene ambiguous. CDR1 is MDHEN, CDR2 SYDVKM, per germline. The CDR3 extends over 11 amino acids. Trimming took off 3 bases at V and 3 bases at J, with 3 bases between the two ends. The DNA for the CDR3 is TGTGCCAGCAGTTTCCTCTACGAGCAGTACTTC. Its protein product is CASSFLYEQYF.

The chain uses TRBV6-6 and TRBJ1-2, with 8 bases that match TRBD1. Germline assignment: CDR1 MNHNY and CDR2 SVGAGI (reference sequence). The CDR3 runs 11 residues. Trimming removed 6 bases from V and 14 bases from J; junction bases left unmatched: 8. CDR3 region: CASRMDRAWTF. The CDR3 nucleotides read TGTGCCAGCAGAATGGACAGGGCGTGGACCTTC.

V and J are TRBV6-1 and TRBJ2-5; TRBD1 aligns across 8 bases. The DNA end favors TRBJ2-7, so the J call may be wrong. CDR3 length: 14 residues. The germline CDR1 and CDR2 sequences are MNHNS and SASEGT. The CDR3, as DNA: TGTGCCAGCAGTCGGACCGGGACAGGCTACGAGCAGTACTTC. This translates into CASSRTGTGYEQYF.

The chain is built from TRBV18 and TRBJ1-3, with TRBD1 as a possible D gene (6 bases). V was cut by 5 bases and J by 1 base, with 12 bases left in between. In germline, CDR1 is KGHSH, CDR2 LQKENI. CDR3 size: 15 residues. The CDR3 protein is CASSVGTLSGNTIYF. The CDR3 bases are TGTGCCAGCTCAGTCGGGACACTATCTGGAAACACCATATATTTT.

This clone was counted between two and nine times. This sample includes further DNA sequences coding for the same CDR3. The rearrangement joins TRBV18 to TRBJ2-3; 7 nucleotides agree with TRBD2. The CDR3 runs 18 residues. The J segment lost 2 bases and the V segment lost 6 bases, leaving 17 bases of the junction unmatched. Germline-derived CDR1 and CDR2 are KGHSH and LQKENI. In nucleotides, the CDR3 is TGTGCCAGCTCCTCTCGTCGAGGCGGCGGGAGCGACACAGATACGCAGTATTTT. This sequence encodes CASSSRRGGGSDTDTQYF.

The J gene is TRBJ1-4, the V gene TRBV28; 7 bases agree with TRBD1. With V trimmed by 5 bases and J by 4 bases, 7 bases remained unmatched. The germline CDR1 and CDR2 sequences are MDHEN and SYDVKM. The CDR3 runs 15 residues. CDR3 coding DNA: TGTGCCAGCAGTCCGCCGGGACAGCGTAATGAAAAACTGTTTTTT. It is translated as CASSPPGQRNEKLFF.

J is TRBJ2-5 and V is TRBV7-8, with TRBD1 matching 7 bases. Germline CDR1 and CDR2: SGHVS and FQNEAQ. The length of the CDR3 is 16 residues. J was trimmed by 0 bases and V by 0 bases; bases with no gene match: 4. Here the CDR3 reads CASSLAPGGNQETQYF. The CDR3 DNA sequence: TGTGCCAGCAGCTTAGCGCCAGGGGGTAACCAAGAGACCCAGTACTTC. The full variable domain, with the rest looked up from reference TRBV7-8 and TRBJ2-5, is GAGVSQSPRYKVAKRGQDVALRCDPISGHVSLFWYQQALGQGPEFLTYFQNEAQLDKSGLPSDRFFAERPEGSVSTLKIQRTQQEDSAVYLCASSLAPGGNQETQYFGPGTRLLVL.

This clone has more than one count but fewer than ten. The V and J genes are TRBV28 and TRBJ1-2; D gene ambiguous. The V gene's germline CDR1 is MDHEN and CDR2 SYDVKM. V lost 6 bases and J 8 bases, leaving 13 bases between the germline ends. The CDR3 length is 12 residues. The CDR3 spells CASSRPSRGYTF. The DNA for the CDR3 is TGTGCCAGCAGCCGACCTTCGAGGGGCTACACCTTC.

This clone showed up just once. This chain joins TRBV4-2 and TRBJ1-1; possibly TRBD1 for D (6 bases). The CDR3 has 13 amino acids. Looked up from germline, CDR1 is LGHNA and CDR2 is YNFKEQ. V dropped 3 bases and J dropped 6 bases, with 11 bases sitting between them. The DNA of the CDR3 is TGTGCCAGCAGCCAGACAGGTAACGCTGAAGCTTTCTTT. Protein sequence: CASSQTGNAEAFF.